What follows is one TCR beta chain and its context. Its antigen remains unidentified. There are no base qualities to consult, and no much larger clone falls within one base. V sheds 5 bases and J sheds 3 bases, leaving 8 bases between their ends. The CDR3 has 13 amino acids, counting the end cysteine and phenylalanine. Only the CDR3 DNA stays, 39 bases, in frame from base 1. The germline V gene encodes CDR1 SGHNT and CDR2 YENEEA. This specimen comes from a study of response to subunit inactivated influenza vaccine (dated by TCRdb to 2016 to 2019). With respect to the entire study: The study used deep quantitative T cell receptor repertoire profiling to track responses to a trivalent subunit inactivated influenza vaccine.

Library preparation was by RT-PCR. Sequencing used an Illumina HiSeq 2500. TCRdb reanalyzed the raw reads on its own, using fastp at Q25 for trimming and MiXCR for clone calling, and kept in-frame beta chains. Each CDR3 protein gets just one entry, which takes the most common genes and DNA from the rows behind it. The sample profile shows about 540,000 distinct CDR3 sequences; roughly 25% of them were found once. The ten largest account for 2.5% to 3% of the sample. The study at large found these results: It was suggested by the authors that each seasonal influenza vaccination may recruit only a limited number of new T cells.

The same sample was also used in a study of T cells expressing NK-cell markers. Reported in the second study: The TCR beta cDNA libraries were made using 5'RACE template switching, a step that added both a universal primer site and unique molecular identifiers. Three sorted T-cell subsets (CD3+CD56+NKG2C+, CD3+CD56+NKG2C- and CD3+CD56-NKG2C+) from under 10 donors had their TCR beta-chain repertoires profiled. Among the eight sequenced donors, only one was HCMV-seronegative, while the other seven were HCMV-seropositive. To restrict sorting to alphabetaTCR-expressing T cells, an anti-gammadeltaTCR antibody was added in several experiments. For six donors, the dominant CD3+CD56+NKG2C+ clonotypes were among the top 10 CD8+ clonotypes and accounted for about 1.0-7.5% of CD8+ T cells. Those dominant clonotypes were again the most abundant among CD3+CD56-NKG2C+ cells in a few donors, at 28.3-60.1%. It remained unclear whether the expanded NKG2C-expressing T cell clones were specific for HCMV antigens. Randomly selected healthy volunteers, three men and five women, were used as the eight sequenced donors. HCMV-specific IgG was detected in serum with a commercial ELISA kit to determine HCMV serostatus. Ficoll density gradient centrifugation was used to isolate peripheral blood mononuclear cells from blood. CD4+ and CD8+ T cells were isolated from PBMC by magnetic immunoseparation with Miltenyi isolation kits. cDNA synthesis was primed from the TCR beta constant segment and was followed by two successive PCR amplification steps. Sequencing of the libraries produced 2 x 150 bp reads on Illumina HiSeq 2000/2500, MiSeq or NextSeq. MIGEC was used to demultiplex reads and group reads by UMI, and MiTCR was used to assemble and quantify clonotypes. To remove erroneous sequences, TCR cDNA sequences were retained only when supported by two or more reads. The tcR package was used for downstream repertoire analysis, and clonotypes were matched between fractions using CDR3 nucleotide sequence together with V segment. VDJmatch was used to annotate antigen specificity against VDJdb, with one amino acid substitution allowed in CDR3.

The sequence links TRBV11-3 to TRBJ2-1, with TRBD2 as a weak D call on 5 bases. The sequence derives from a man aged 50-60 years who received an inactivated influenza vaccine. Donor details come from another sample of the same person, matched by shared clones. Source: CD4+ T cells sorted from PBMCs, taken approximately 12 days after vaccination. The nucleotides read TGTGCCAGCAGCACCGGGAACTACAATGAGCAGTTCTTC. Its protein is CASSTGNYNEQFF.